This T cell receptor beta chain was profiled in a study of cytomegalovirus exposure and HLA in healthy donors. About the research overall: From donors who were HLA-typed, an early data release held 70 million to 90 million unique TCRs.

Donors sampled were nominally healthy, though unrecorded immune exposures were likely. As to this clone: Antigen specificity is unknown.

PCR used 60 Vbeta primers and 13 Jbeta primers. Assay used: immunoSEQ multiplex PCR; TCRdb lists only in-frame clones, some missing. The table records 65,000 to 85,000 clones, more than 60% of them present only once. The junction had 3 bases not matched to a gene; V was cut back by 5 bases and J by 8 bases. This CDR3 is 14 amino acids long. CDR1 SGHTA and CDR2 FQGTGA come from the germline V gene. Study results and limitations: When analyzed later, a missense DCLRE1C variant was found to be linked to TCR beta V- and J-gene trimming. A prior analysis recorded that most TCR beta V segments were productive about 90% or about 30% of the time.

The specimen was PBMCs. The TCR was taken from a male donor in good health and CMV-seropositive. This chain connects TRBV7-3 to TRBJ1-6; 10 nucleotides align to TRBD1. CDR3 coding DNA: TGTGCCAGCAGCGAGACAGGGGGCGATTCACCCCTCCACTTT. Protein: CASSETGGDSPLHF.